A single sample gave rise to the 2 T cell receptor beta chains below, sequenced in a study of regulatory T cells in long-lasting Graves disease. Arm-PCR of CDR3 regions with iRepertoire HTBI primers generated TCR beta libraries. MiXCR was run by TCRdb on the multiplex PCR reads, yielding one entry per CDR3 protein. Here the sample spans hundreds of thousands of distinct CDR3 sequences, 13% being singletons. Noted time point: newly diagnosed GD, antithyroid drugs for less than 3 months. Generation of the TCR library employed RNA extracted from PBMCs. The same data also contributed to another study, on T cells in Graves' hyperthyroidism and ophthalmopathy.

The material was peripheral blood mononuclear cells (PBMCs), obtained at new diagnosis, from a patient treated with antithyroid drugs. The source is a man aged 25-45 years with Graves disease.

For this clonotype: One junction end does not reproduce the germline sequence, and a read error may be involved. V usage is TRBV13 and J usage is TRBJ2-7; 11 bases align to TRBD2. CDR1 is PRHDT, CDR2 FYEKMQ, per germline (reference sequence). CDR3 length: 14 amino acids. The CDR3, as DNA: TGTGTCAGCAGCTTTAGCGGGAGGGCGTACGAGCAGTACTTC. This encodes CVSSFSGRAYEQYF.

Comments on this clonotype: A much larger clone differs from this one at a single base, so this may be a read error. The chain recombines TRBV7-9 with TRBJ2-1; 7 positions match TRBD2. Per the germline V gene, CDR1 is SEHNR and CDR2 is FQNEAQ (reference sequence). This CDR3 is 15 amino acids long. With V trimmed by 6 bases and J by 0 bases, 5 bases remained unmatched. CDR3 nucleotide sequence: TGTGCCAGCAGACGCCTAGCGGACTCCTACAATGAGCAGTTCTTC. It yields the protein CASRRLADSYNEQFF.